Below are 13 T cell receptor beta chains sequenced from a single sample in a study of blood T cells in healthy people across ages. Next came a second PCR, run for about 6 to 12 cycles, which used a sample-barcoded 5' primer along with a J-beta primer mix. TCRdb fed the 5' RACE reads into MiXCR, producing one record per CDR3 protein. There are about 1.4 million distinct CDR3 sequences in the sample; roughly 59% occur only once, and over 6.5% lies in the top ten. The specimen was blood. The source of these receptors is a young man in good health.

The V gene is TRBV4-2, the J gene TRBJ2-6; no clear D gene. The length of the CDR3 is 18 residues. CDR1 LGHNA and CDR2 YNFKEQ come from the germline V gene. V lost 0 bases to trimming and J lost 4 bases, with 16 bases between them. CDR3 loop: CASSQDLGRRSGANVLTF. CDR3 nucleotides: TGTGCCAGCAGCCAAGATTTGGGCAGGCGGTCAGGGGCCAACGTCCTGACTTTC.

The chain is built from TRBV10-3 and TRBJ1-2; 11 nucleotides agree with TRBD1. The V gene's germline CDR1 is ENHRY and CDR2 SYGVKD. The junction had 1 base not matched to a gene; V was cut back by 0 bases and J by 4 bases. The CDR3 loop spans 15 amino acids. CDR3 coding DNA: TGTGCCATCAGTGAGTCTGGGACAGGGGGCTATGGCTACACCTTC. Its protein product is CAISESGTGGYGYTF.

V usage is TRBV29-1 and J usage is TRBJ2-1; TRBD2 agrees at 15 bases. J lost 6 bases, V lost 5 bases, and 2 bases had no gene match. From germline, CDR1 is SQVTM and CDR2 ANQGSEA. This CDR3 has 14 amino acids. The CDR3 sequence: CSVPGLAGGNEQFF. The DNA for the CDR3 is TGCAGCGTTCCGGGACTAGCGGGAGGCAATGAGCAGTTCTTC.

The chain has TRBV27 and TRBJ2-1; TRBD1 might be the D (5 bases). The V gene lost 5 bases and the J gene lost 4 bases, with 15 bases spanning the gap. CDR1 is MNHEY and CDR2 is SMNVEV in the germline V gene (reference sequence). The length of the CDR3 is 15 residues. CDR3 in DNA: TGTGCCAGCAGTGTATTTAGGGGTGATTACAATGAGCAGTTCTTC. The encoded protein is CASSVFRGDYNEQFF.

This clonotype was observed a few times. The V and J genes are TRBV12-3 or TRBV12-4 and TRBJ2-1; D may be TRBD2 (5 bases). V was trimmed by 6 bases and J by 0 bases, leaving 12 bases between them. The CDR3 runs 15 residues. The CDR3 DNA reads TGTGCCAGCAGACCCGGGGTAAGCTCCTACAATGAGCAGTTCTTC. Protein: CASRPGVSSYNEQFF.

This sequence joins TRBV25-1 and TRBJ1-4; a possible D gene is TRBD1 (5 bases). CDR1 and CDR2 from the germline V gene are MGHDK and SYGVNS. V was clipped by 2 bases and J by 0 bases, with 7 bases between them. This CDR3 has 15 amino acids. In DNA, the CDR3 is TGTGCCAGCAGTGAAGTAGGGGCAACTAATGAAAAACTGTTTTTT. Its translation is CASSEVGATNEKLFF.

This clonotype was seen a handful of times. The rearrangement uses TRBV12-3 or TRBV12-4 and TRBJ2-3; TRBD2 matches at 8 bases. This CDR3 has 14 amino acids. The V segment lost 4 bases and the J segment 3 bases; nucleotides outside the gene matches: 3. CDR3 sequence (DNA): TGTGCCAGCAGTTCAGCGGGGGTGACAGATACGCAGTATTTT. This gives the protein CASSSAGVTDTQYF.

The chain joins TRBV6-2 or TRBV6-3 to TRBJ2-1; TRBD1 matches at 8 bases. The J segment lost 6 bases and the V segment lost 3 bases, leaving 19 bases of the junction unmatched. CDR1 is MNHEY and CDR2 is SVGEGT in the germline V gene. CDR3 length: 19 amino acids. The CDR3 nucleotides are TGTGCCAGCAGTTATCCCGGACAGGGCCTAGAAAGACGCATCAATGAGCAGTTCTTC. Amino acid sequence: CASSYPGQGLERRINEQFF.

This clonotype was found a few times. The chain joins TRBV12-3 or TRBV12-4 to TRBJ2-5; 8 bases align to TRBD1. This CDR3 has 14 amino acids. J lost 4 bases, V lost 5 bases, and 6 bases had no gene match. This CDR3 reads CASSSRQGPETQYF. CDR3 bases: TGTGCCAGCAGTAGCCGACAGGGGCCAGAGACCCAGTACTTC.

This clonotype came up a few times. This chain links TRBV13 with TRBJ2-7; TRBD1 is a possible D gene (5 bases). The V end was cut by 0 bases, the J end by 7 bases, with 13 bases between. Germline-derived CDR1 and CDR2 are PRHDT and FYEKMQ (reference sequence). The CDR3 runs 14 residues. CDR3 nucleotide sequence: TGTGCCAGCAGCTTAGGCCTTGGGGCAGAAGAGCAGTACTTC. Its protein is CASSLGLGAEEQYF.

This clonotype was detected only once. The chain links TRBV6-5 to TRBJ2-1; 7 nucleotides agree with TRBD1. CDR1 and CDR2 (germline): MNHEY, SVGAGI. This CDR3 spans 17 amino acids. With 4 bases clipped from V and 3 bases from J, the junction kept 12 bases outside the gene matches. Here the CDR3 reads CASSCSPLGTVYNEQFF. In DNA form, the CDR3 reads TGTGCCAGCAGTTGCTCACCCCTGGGGACAGTCTACAATGAGCAGTTCTTC.

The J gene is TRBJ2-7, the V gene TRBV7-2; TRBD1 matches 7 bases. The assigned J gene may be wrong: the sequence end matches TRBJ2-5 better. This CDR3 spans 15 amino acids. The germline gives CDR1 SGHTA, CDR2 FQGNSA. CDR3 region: CASSLGGAGEETQYF. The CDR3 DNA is TGTGCCAGCAGCCTAGGGGGCGCAGGGGAAGAGACCCAGTACTTC.

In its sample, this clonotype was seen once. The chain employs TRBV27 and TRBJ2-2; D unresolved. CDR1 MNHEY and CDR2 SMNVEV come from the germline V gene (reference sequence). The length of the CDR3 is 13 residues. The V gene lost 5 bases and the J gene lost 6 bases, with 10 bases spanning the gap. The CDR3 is CASSPTPPGELFF. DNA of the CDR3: TGTGCCAGCAGTCCAACCCCACCCGGGGAGCTGTTTTTT.